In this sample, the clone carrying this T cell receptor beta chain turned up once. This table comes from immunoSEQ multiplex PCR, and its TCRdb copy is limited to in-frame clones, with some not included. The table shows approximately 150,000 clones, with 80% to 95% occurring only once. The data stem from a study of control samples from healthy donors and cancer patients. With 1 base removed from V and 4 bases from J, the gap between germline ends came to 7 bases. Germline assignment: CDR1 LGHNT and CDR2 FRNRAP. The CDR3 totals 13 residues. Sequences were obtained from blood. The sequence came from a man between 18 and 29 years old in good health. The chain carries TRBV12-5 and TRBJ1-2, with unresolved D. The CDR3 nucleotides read TGTGCTAGTGGTTTGGACGGGTTCTATGGCTACACCTTC. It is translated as CASGLDGFYGYTF.